Listed below are T cell receptor beta chains from one sample, sequenced in a study of OX40 agonist ivuxolimab in advanced cancers. Assay used: immunoSEQ multiplex PCR; TCRdb lists only in-frame clones, some missing. The sample has about 63,000 clones, roughly four fifths seen once. The material sequenced was CD4+ or CD8+ T cells sorted from blood, taken in a trial of the OX40 agonist ivuxolimab. These receptors all come from an adult with an advanced solid tumor such as melanoma, head and neck, liver or kidney cancer. Each CDR3 is given with its conserved first and last residue.

j_call v_call cdr3_aa
TRBJ2-2 TRBV18 CASSPSQVDTGELFF
TRBJ2-4 TRBV6-1 CATGQGPLAKNIQYF
TRBJ1-1 TRBV11-2 CASSLDKGRRGNLDTEAFF
TRBJ2-1 TRBV6-1 CASSEGAGGYNEQFF
TRBJ2-1 TRBV6-6 CASSYSTSGGGNEQFF
TRBJ2-7 TRBV11-3 CASSLGTGTHYEQYF
TRBJ1-1 TRBV19 CASSTGQVMNTEAFF
TRBJ1-1 TRBV25-1 CASSALLGGGSGEAFF
TRBJ1-2 TRBV7-9 CASSLGDSFYGYTF
TRBJ2-3 TRBV25-1 CASSVPAAGTQYF
TRBJ2-2 TRBV18 CASSPMTANTGELFF
TRBJ2-1 TRBV7-3 CASSRVQGSNEQFF
TRBJ2-3 TRBV5-1 CASSTAGTSTDTQYF
TRBJ1-2 TRBV6-4 CASAPSVRSANYGYTF
TRBJ1-5 TRBV6-1 CASATGGQPQHF
TRBJ1-1 TRBV29-1 CSVEFGDTEAFF
TRBJ2-3 TRBV7-6 CASSLEAGISDTQYF
TRBJ2-4 TRBV14 CASSQSRGVLQYF
TRBJ1-3 TRBV11-2 CASSKTIDSSGNTIYF
TRBJ2-1 TRBV15 CATSRSDRGLVNEQFF
TRBJ2-1 TRBV6-1 CASSETLAGGYNEQFF
TRBJ2-5 TRBV5-3 CARSLVQAERQETQYF
TRBJ2-1 TRBV5-1 CASSLEVVQGGEQFF
TRBJ1-3 TRBV18 CASSPPNSGNTIYF
TRBJ2-5 TRBV19 CASSRQGRETQYF
TRBJ2-7 TRBV27 CASSLAGGYEQYF
TRBJ2-7 TRBV7-6 CAFGQGRRRGCYEQYF
TRBJ1-5 TRBV4-1 CASSQPSISKNQPQHF
TRBJ2-1 TRBV7-9 CASSPRLAGVNEQFF
TRBJ1-5 TRBV28 CASSLIENQPQHF
TRBJ2-7 TRBV6-5 CASSYGTDWGEQYF
TRBJ2-1 TRBV6-6 CASIGQGAIGNEQFF
TRBJ2-2 TRBV5-1 CASSPPGASDTGELFF
TRBJ1-2 TRBV7-9 CASSSRTGHGYTF
TRBJ1-2 TRBV6-6 CASSVGQNYGYTF
TRBJ1-5 TRBV19 CASSPQAGRPQHF
TRBJ1-1 TRBV13 CASSRPLDRRTEAFF
TRBJ2-5 TRBV29-1 CSVEYSERTETQYF
TRBJ2-1 TRBV9 CASSAGLAGGAYNEQFF
TRBJ1-2 TRBV6-5 CASSYSTNGAYGYTF
TRBJ2-7 TRBV11-2 CASSLDGQTYEQYF
TRBJ2-7 TRBV10-3 CAISDRQYYEQYF
TRBJ1-1 TRBV5-1 CASSPVAGASSKAFF
TRBJ1-2 TRBV14 CASSHRTAFYGYTF
TRBJ2-5 TRBV2 CASSALPDRGSQETQYF
TRBJ1-6 TRBV5-1 CASSLTGMGSPLHF